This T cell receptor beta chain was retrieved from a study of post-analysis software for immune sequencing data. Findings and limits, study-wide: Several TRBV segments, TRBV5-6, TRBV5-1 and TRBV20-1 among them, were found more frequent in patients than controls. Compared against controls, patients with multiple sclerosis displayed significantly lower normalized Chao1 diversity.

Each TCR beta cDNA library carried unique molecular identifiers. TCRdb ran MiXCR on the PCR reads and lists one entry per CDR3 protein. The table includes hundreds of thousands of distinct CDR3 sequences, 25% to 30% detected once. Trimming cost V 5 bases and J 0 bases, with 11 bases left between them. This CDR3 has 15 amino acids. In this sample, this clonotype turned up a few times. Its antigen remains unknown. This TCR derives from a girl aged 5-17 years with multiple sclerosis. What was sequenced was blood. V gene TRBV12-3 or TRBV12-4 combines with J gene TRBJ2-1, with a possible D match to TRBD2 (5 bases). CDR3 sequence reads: CASSPDWSSYNEQFF. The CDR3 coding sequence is TGTGCCAGCAGTCCGGACTGGAGCTCCTACAATGAGCAGTTCTTC.